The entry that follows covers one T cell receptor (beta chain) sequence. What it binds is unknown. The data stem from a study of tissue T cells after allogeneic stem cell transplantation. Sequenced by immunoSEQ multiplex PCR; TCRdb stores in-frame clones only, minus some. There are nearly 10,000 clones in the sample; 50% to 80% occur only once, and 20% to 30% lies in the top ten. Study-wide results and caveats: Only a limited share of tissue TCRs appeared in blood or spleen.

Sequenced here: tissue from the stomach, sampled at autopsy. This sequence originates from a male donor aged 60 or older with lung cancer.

The CDR3 reads CASSLSGQGYSPLHF. The CDR3 DNA sequence: TGTGCCAGCAGTTTATCGGGACAGGGGTATTCACCCCTCCACTTT. The V call is TRBV28, the J call TRBJ1-6; 10 bases line up with TRBD1. This CDR3 is built from 15 residues. V lost 1 base and J lost 8; bases outside the gene matches: 2. Germline CDR1 and CDR2: MDHEN and SYDVKM.